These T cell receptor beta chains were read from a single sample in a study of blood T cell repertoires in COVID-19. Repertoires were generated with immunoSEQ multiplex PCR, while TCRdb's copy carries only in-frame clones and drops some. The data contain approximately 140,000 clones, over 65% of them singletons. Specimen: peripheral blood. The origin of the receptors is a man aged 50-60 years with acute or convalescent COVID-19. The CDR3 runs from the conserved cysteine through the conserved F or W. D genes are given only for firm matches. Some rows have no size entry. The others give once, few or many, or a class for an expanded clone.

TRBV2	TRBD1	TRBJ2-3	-	CASSRTGTQYF	TGTGCCAGCAGTCGGACAGGGACGCAGTATTTT
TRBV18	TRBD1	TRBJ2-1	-	CASSRYRDSYNEQFF	TGTGCCAGCTCACGATACCGGGACAGTTACAATGAGCAGTTCTTC
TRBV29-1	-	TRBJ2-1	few	CSVEDPWGGREQFF	TGCAGCGTTGAAGATCCATGGGGGGGCCGGGAGCAGTTCTTC
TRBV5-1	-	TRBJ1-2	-	CASSLEPSYGYTF	TGCGCCAGCAGCTTGGAACCCAGCTATGGCTACACCTTC
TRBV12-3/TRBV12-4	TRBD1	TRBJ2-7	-	CASSKNRGYEQYF	TGTGCCAGCAGTAAAAACAGGGGATACGAGCAGTACTTC
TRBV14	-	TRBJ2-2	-	CASSQLSDITNTGELFF	TGTGCCAGCAGCCAACTTTCGGACATCACGAACACCGGGGAGCTGTTTTTT
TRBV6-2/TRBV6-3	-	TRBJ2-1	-	CASSLRGNEQFF	TGTGCCAGCAGTCTCAGGGGAAATGAGCAGTTCTTC
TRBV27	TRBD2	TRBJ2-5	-	CASSRAGGTQVTQYF	TGTGCCAGCAGCCGAGCGGGGGGGACTCAAGTGACCCAGTACTTC
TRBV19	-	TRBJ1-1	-	CASSIIPMNTEAFF	TGTGCCAGTAGTATTATCCCTATGAACACTGAAGCTTTCTTT
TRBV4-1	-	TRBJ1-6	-	CASSQDRGSYNSPLHF	TGCGCCAGCAGCCAAGACAGGGGATCCTATAATTCACCCCTCCACTTT
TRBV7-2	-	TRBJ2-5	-	CASSLVGSGEKTQYF	TGTGCCAGCAGCTTAGTTGGGTCAGGGGAAAAGACCCAGTACTTC
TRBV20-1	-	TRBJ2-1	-	CSAQTGGRFF	TGCAGTGCGCAAACCGGGGGGCGGTTCTTC
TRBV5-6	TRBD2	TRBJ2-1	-	CASSIRTAGVYNEQFF	TGTGCCAGCAGCATACGGACAGCGGGGGTCTACAATGAGCAGTTCTTC
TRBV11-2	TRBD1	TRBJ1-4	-	CASSLQTGGPWKLFF	TGTGCCAGCAGCCTGCAGACAGGGGGCCCGTGGAAACTGTTTTTT
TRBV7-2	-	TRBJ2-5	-	CASSLRTGKYF	TGTGCCAGCAGCCTCCGGACGGGGAAGTACTTC
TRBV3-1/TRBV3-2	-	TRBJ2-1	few	CASSPGFNEQFF	TGTGCCAGCAGCCCGGGGTTCAATGAGCAGTTCTTC
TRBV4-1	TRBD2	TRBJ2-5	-	CASSHLTSEETQYF	TGCGCCAGCAGCCACCTGACTAGCGAAGAGACCCAGTACTTC